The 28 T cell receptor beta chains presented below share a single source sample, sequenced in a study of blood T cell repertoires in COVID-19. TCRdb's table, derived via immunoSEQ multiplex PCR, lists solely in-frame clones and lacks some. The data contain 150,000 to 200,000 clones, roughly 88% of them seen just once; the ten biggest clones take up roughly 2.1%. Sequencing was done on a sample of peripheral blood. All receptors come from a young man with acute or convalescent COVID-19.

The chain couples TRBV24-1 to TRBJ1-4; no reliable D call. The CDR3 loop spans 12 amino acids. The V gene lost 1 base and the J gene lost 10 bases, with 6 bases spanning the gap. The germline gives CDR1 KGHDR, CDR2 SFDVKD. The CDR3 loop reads CATSDLRGKLFF. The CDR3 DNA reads TGTGCCACCAGTGATTTAAGAGGAAAACTGTTTTTT.

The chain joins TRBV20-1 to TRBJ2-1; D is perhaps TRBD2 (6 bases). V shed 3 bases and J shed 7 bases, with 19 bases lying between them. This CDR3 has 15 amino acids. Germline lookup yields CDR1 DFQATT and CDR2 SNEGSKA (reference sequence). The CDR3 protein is CSASSPGGNLNEQFF. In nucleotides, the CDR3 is TGCAGTGCTAGTAGTCCAGGAGGGAACTTAAATGAGCAGTTCTTC.

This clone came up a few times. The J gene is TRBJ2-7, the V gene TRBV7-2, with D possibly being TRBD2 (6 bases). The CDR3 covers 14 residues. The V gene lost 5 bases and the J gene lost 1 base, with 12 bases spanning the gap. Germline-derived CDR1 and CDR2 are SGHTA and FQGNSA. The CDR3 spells CASSRDFYSYEQYF. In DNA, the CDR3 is TGTGCCAGCAGCCGGGACTTTTATTCCTACGAGCAGTACTTC.

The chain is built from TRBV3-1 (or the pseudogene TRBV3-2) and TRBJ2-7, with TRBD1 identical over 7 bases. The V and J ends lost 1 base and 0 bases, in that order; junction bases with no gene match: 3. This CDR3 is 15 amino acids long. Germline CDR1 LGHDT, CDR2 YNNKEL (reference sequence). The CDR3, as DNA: TGTGCCAGCAGCCAAGGGACAGGTAGCTCCTACGAGCAGTACTTC. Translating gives CASSQGTGSSYEQYF.

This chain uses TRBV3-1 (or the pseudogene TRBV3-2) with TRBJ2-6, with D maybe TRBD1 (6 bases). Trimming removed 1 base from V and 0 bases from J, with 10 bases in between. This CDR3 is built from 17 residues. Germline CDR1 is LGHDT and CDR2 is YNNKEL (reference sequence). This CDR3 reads CASSQGGQHSGANVLTF. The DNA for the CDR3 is TGTGCCAGCAGCCAAGGTGGACAGCACTCTGGGGCCAACGTCCTGACTTTC.

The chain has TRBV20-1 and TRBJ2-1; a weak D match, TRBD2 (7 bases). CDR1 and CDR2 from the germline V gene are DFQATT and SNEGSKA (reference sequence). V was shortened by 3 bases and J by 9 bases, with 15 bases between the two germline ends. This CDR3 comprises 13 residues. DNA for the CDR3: TGCAGTGCTAGTACAGCGGGACAAATTGAGCAGTTCTTC. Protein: CSASTAGQIEQFF.

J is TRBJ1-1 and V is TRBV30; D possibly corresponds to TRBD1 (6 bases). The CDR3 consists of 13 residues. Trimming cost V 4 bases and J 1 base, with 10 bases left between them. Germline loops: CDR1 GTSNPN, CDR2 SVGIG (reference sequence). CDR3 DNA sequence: TGTGCCTGGATAGGGGGTGCGAACACTGAAGCTTTCTTT. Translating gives CAWIGGANTEAFF.

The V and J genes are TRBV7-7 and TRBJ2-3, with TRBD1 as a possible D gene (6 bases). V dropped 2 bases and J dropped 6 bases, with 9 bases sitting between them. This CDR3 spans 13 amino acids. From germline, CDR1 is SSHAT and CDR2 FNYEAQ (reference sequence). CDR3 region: CASSLSRGDTQYF. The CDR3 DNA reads TGTGCCAGCAGCTTATCGAGGGGGGATACGCAGTATTTT.

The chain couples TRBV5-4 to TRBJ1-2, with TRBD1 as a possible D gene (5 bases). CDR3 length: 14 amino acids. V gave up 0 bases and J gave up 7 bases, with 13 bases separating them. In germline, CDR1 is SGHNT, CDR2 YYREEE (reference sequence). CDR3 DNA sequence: TGTGCCAGCAGCTTGGACCAGGGTATTCGTGGCTACACCTTC. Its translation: CASSLDQGIRGYTF.

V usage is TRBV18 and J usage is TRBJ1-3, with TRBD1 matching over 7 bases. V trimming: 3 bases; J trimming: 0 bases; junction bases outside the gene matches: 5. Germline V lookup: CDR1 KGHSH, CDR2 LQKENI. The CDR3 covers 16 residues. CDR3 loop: CASSPWDSYSGNTIYF. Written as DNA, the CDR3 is TGTGCCAGCTCACCCTGGGACAGCTACTCTGGAAACACCATATATTTT.

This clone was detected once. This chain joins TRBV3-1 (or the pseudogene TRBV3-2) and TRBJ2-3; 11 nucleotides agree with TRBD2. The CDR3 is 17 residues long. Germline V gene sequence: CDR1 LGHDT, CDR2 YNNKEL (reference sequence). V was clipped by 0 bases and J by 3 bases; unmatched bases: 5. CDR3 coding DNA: TGTGCCAGCAGCCAAGATTTGTCTAGCGGGGGGACAGATACGCAGTATTTT. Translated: CASSQDLSSGGTDTQYF.

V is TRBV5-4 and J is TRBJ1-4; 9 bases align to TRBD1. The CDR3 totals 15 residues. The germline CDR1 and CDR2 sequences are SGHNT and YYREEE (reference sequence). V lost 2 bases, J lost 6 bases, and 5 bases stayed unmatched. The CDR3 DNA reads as TGTGCCAGCAGCTTCGACAGGGGGAGGGATGAAAAACTGTTTTTT. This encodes CASSFDRGRDEKLFF.

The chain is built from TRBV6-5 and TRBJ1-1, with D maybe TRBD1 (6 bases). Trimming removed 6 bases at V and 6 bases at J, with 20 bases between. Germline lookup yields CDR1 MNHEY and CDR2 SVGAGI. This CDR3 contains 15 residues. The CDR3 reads CASSRNTQGLAEAFF. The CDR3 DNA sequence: TGTGCCAGCAGCCGAAATACCCAGGGGCTTGCTGAAGCTTTCTTT.

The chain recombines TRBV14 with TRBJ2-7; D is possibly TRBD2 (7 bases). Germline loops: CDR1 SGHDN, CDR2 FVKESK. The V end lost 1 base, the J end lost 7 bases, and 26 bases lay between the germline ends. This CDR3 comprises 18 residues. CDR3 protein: CASSQGGLRQAGALEQYF. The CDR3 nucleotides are TGTGCCAGCAGCCAAGGAGGCCTAAGACAGGCGGGGGCACTGGAGCAGTACTTC.

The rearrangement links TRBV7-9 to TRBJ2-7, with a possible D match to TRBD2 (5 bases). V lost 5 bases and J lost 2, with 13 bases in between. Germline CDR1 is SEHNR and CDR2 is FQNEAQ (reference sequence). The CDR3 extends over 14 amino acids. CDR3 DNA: TGTGCCAGCAGCAGATCTTTGGAGGCCTACGAGCAGTACTTC. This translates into CASSRSLEAYEQYF.

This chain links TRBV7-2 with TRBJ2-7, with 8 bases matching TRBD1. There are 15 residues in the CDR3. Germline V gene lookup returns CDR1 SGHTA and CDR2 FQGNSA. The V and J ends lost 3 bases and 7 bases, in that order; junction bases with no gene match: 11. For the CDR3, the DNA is TGTGCCAGCAGCTTTTCCGGGACAGGTTTGCGAGAGCAGTACTTC. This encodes CASSFSGTGLREQYF. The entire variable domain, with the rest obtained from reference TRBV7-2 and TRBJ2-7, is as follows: GAGVSQSPSNKVTEKGKDVELRCDPISGHTALYWYRQSLGQGLEFLIYFQGNSAPDKSGLPSDRFSAERTGGSVSTLTIQRTQQEDSAVYLCASSFSGTGLREQYFGPGTRLTVT.

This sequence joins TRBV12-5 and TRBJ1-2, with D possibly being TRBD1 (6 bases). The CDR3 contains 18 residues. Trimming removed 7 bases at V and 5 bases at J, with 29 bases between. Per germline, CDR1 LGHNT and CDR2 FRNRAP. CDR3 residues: CASASPEDGSRGVYGYTF. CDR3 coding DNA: TGTGCTAGTGCCTCCCCCGAGGACGGAAGCAGGGGAGTTTATGGCTACACCTTC.

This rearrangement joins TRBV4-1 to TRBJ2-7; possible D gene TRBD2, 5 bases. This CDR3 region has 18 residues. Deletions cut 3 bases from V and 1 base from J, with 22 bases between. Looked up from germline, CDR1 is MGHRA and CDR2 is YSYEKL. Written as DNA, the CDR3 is TGCGCCAGCAGCCAGACTACTCGAGGGCAGTCGAGTTCCTACGAGCAGTACTTC. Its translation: CASSQTTRGQSSSYEQYF.

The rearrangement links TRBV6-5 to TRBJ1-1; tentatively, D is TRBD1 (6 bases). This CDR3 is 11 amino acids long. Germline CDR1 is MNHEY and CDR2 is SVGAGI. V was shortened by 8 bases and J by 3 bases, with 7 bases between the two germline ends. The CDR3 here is CASQGYTEAFF. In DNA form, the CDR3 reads TGTGCCAGCCAGGGGTACACTGAAGCTTTCTTT.

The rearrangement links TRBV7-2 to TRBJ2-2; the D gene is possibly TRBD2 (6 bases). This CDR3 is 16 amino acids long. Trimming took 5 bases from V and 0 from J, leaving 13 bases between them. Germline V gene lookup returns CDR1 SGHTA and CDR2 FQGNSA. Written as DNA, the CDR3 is TGTGCCAGCAGCCGGGACTTCCGCACGAACACCGGGGAGCTGTTTTTT. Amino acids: CASSRDFRTNTGELFF.

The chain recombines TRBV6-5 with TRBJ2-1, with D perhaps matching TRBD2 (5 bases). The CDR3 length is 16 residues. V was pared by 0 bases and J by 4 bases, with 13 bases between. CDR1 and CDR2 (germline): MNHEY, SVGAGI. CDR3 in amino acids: CASSYSISSTYNEQFF. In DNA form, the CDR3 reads TGTGCCAGCAGTTACTCGATTTCTAGCACATACAATGAGCAGTTCTTC.

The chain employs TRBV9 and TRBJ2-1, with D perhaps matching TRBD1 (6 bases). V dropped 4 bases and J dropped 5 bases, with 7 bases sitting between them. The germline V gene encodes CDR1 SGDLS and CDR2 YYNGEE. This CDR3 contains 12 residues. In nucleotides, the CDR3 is TGTGCCAGCAGCCGGACAGACAATGAGCAGTTCTTC. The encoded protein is CASSRTDNEQFF. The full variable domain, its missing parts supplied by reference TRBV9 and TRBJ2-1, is DSGVTQTPKHLITATGQRVTLRCSPRSGDLSVYWYQQSLDQGLQFLIQYYNGEERAKGNILERFSAQQFPDLHSELNLSSLELGDSALYFCASSRTDNEQFFGPGTRLTVL.

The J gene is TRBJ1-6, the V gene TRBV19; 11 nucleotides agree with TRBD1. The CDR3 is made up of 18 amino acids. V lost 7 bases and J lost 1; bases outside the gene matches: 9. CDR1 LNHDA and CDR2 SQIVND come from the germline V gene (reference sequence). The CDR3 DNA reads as TGTGCCAGTACTCGGACAGGGGGCGCGGGATCCTATAATTCACCCCTCCACTTT. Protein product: CASTRTGGAGSYNSPLHF.

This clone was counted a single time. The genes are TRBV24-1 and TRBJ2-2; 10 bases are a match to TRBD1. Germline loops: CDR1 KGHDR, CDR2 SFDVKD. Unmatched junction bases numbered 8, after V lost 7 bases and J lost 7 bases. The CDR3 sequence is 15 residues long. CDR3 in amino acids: CATSPTGGKSGELFF. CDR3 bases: TGTGCCACCAGCCCGACAGGGGGCAAGAGCGGGGAGCTGTTTTTT.

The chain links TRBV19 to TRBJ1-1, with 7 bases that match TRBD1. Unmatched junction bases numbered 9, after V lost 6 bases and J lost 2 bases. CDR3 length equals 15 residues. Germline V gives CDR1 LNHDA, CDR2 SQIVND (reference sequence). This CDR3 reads CASRPRQGINTEAFF. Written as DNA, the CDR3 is TGTGCCAGTAGGCCAAGACAGGGAATAAACACTGAAGCTTTCTTT.

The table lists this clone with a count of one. Here the CDR3 DNA reads TGTGCCAGCAGCCAAGGTTGGACAAGCAATCAGCCCCAGCATTTT. It encodes CASSQGWTSNQPQHF. The V gene is TRBV4-2, the J gene TRBJ1-5, with a possible D match to TRBD1 (5 bases). This CDR3 is 15 amino acids long. V shed 1 base and J shed 1 base, with 8 bases lying between them. In germline, CDR1 is LGHNA, CDR2 YNFKEQ.

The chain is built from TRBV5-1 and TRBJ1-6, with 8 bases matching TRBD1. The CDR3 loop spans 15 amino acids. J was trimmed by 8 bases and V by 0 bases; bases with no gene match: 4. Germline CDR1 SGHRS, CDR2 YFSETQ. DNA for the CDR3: TGCGCCAGCAGCTTGGACGACAGGGGAGATTCACCCCTCCACTTT. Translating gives CASSLDDRGDSPLHF.

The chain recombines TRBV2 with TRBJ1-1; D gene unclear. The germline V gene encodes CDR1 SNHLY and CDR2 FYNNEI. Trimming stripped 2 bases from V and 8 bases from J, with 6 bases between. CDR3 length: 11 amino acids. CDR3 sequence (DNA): TGTGCCAGCAGTGAATCCCGGGAAGCTTTCTTT. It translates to CASSESREAFF.